Below, one TCR beta chain is given with its context. Its antigen is undetermined. This sample also contains other DNA sequences that code for the same CDR3. V was trimmed by 2 bases and J by 3 bases, leaving 5 bases between them. The germline V gene has CDR1 WNHNN and CDR2 SYGVQD (reference sequence). The CDR3 is 12 residues long. This table comes from immunoSEQ multiplex PCR, and its TCRdb copy is limited to in-frame clones, with some not included. The sample lists some 2 million clones, approximately 94% occurring once. These data are taken from a study of shared clonotypes between healthy human individuals. Terminally differentiated effector memory CD45RA+ cells were left out of the naive CD8 fraction, which was CD45RO-negative and positively selected for CCR7. Donors, without exception, were Caucasian adults residing in Nashville, Tennessee. General study results and limits: Sampling was confined to blood; repertoires within tissues likely differ.

This chain links TRBV10-1 with TRBJ2-7; D not resolved. The clonotype comes from a young man in good health. The sample was naive CD8+ T cells sorted from blood. Here the CDR3 DNA reads TGCGCCAGCAGTGAGGGGGACTACGAGCAGTACTTC. Its protein product is CASSEGDYEQYF.